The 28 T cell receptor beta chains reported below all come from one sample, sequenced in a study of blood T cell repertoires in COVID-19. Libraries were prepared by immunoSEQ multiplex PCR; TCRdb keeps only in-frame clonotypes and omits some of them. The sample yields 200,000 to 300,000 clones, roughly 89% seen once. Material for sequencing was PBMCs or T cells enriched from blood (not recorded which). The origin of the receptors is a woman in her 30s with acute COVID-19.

The CDR3 region is CASSMGQGGEKLFF. The CDR3 coding sequence is TGTGCCAGCAGCATGGGACAGGGAGGAGAAAAACTGTTTTTT. This chain links TRBV7-9 with TRBJ1-4, with TRBD1 matching over 9 bases. CDR1 and CDR2 (germline): SEHNR, FQNEAQ (reference sequence). CDR3 length: 14 amino acids. Unmatched junction bases numbered 6, after V lost 5 bases and J lost 8 bases.

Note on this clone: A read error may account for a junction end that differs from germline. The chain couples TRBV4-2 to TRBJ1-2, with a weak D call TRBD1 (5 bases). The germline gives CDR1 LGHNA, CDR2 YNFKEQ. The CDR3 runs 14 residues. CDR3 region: CASSQAGLYYGYTF. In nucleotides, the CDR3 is TGTGCCAGCAGCCAAGCAGGGCTATACTACGGCTACACCTTC.

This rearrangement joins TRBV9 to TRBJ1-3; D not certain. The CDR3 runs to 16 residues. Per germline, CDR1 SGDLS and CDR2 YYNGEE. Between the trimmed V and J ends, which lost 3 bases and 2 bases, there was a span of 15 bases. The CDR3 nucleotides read TGTGCCAGCAGCGACAGTTTGACCACACCTGGAAACACCATATATTTT. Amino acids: CASSDSLTTPGNTIYF. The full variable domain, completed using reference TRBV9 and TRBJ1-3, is DSGVTQTPKHLITATGQRVTLRCSPRSGDLSVYWYQQSLDQGLQFLIQYYNGEERAKGNILERFSAQQFPDLHSELNLSSLELGDSALYFCASSDSLTTPGNTIYFGEGSWLTVV.

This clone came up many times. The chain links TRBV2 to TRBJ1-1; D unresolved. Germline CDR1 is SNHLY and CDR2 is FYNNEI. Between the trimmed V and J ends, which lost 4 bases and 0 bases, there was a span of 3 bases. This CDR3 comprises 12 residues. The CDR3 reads CASSVMNTEAFF. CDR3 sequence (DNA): TGTGCCAGCAGTGTTATGAACACTGAAGCTTTCTTT.

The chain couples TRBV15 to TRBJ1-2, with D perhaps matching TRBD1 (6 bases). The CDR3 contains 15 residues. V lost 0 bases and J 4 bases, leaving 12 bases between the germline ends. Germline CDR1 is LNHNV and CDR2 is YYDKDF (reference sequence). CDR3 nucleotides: TGTGCCACCAGCAGAGATACGGGAGGGGGCTATGGCTACACCTTC. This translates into CATSRDTGGGYGYTF.

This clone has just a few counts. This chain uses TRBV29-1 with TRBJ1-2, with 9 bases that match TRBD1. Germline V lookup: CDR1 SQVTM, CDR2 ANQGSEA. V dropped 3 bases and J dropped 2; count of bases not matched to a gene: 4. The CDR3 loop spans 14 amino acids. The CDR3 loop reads CSVERTGANYGYTF. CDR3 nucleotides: TGCAGCGTTGAGAGGACAGGGGCGAACTATGGCTACACCTTC.

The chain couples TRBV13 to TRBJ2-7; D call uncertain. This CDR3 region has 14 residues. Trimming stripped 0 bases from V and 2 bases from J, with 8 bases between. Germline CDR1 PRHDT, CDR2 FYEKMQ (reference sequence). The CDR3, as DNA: TGTGCCAGCAGCTTAGGCACCGCTACCTACGAGCAGTACTTC. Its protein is CASSLGTATYEQYF.

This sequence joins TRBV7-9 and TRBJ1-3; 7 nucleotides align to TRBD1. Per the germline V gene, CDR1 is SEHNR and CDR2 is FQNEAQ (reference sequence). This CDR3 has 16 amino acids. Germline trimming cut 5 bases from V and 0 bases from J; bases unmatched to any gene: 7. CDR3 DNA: TGTGCCAGCAGCCTAAGGGACAGCTTCTCTGGAAACACCATATATTTT. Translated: CASSLRDSFSGNTIYF.

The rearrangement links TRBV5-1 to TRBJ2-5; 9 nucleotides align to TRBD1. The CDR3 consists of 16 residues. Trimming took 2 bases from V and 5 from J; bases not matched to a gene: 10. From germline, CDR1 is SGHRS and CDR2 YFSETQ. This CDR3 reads CASSFGTGYVRETQYF. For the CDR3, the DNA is TGCGCCAGCAGCTTTGGGACAGGGTATGTTCGGGAGACCCAGTACTTC. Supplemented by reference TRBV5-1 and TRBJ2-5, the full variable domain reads KAGVTQTPRYLIKTRGQQVTLSCSPISGHRSVSWYQQTPGQGLQFLFEYFSETQRNKGNFPGRFSGRQFSNSRSEMNVSTLELGDSALYLCASSFGTGYVRETQYFGPGTRLLVL.

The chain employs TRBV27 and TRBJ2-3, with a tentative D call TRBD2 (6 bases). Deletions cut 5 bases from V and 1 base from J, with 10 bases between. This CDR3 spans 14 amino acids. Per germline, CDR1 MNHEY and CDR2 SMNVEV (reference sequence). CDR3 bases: TGTGCCAGCAGTCAAGAGCGGGGCACAGATACGCAGTATTTT. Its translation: CASSQERGTDTQYF.

CDR3 loop: CASSNQNFRAEAFF. The CDR3 nucleotides are TGTGCCAGTAGTAACCAGAATTTCAGGGCTGAAGCTTTCTTT. The genes are TRBV19 and TRBJ1-1; weak D call: TRBD1 (5 bases). The V end was cut by 4 bases, the J end by 6 bases, with 15 bases between. There are 14 residues in the CDR3. Germline V gives CDR1 LNHDA, CDR2 SQIVND (reference sequence).

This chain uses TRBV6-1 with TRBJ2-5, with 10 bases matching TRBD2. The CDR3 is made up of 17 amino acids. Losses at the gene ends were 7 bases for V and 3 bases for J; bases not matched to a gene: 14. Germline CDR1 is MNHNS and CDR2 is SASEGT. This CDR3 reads CASTDLAGGIREETQYF. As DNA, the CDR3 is TGTGCCAGCACTGACTTAGCGGGGGGCATACGGGAAGAGACCCAGTACTTC.

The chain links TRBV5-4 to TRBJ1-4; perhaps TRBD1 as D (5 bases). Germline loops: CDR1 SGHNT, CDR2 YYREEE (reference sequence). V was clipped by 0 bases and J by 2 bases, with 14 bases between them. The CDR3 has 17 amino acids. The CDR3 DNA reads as TGTGCCAGCAGCTTGGAAGGTGGGGGGAATACTAATGAAAAACTGTTTTTT. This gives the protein CASSLEGGGNTNEKLFF. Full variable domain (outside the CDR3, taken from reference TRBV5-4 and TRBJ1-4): ETGVTQSPTHLIKTRGQQVTLRCSSQSGHNTVSWYQQALGQGPQFIFQYYREEENGRGNFPPRFSGLQFPNYSSELNVNALELDDSALYLCASSLEGGGNTNEKLFFGSGTQLSVL.

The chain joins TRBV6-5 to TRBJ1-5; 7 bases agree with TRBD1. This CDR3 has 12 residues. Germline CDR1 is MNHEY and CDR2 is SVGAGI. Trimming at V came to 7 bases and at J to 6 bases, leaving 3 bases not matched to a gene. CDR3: CASMRGLQPQHF. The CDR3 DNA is TGTGCCAGCATGAGGGGGCTTCAGCCCCAGCATTTT.

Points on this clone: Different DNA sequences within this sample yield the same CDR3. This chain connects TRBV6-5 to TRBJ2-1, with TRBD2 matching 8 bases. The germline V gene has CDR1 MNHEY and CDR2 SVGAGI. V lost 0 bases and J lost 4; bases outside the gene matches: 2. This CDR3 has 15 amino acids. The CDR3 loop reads CASSYSSGGYNEQFF. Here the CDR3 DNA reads TGTGCCAGCAGTTACTCGAGCGGGGGTTACAATGAGCAGTTCTTC.

CDR3 bases: TGTGCCAGCAGCTTCGAGGGGGTGGGTCAGCCCCAGCATTTT. Encoded protein: CASSFEGVGQPQHF. V usage is TRBV5-4 and J usage is TRBJ1-5; a possible D gene is TRBD1 (6 bases). Germline CDR1 reads SGHNT; CDR2 reads YYREEE (reference sequence). The length of the CDR3 is 14 residues. V lost 2 bases, J lost 6 bases, and 12 bases lay in between. Filled out from reference TRBV5-4 and TRBJ1-5, the complete variable domain reads ETGVTQSPTHLIKTRGQQVTLRCSSQSGHNTVSWYQQALGQGPQFIFQYYREEENGRGNFPPRFSGLQFPNYSSELNVNALELDDSALYLCASSFEGVGQPQHFGDGTRLSIL.

In nucleotides, the CDR3 is TGTGCCAGCAGCGCCAAGGTAGCGGGGGTTAACCAAGAGACCCAGTACTTC. This sequence encodes CASSAKVAGVNQETQYF. The chain carries TRBV7-9 and TRBJ2-5; TRBD2 matches 9 bases. The V segment lost 5 bases and the J segment 0 bases; nucleotides outside the gene matches: 10. This CDR3 comprises 17 residues. CDR1 is SEHNR, CDR2 FQNEAQ, per germline (reference sequence).

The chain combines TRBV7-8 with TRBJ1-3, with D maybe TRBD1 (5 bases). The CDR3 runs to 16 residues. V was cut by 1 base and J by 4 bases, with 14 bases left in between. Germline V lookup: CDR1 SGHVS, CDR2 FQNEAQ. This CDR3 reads CASSLGSAGLGNTIYF. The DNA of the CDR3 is TGTGCCAGCAGCTTAGGTTCGGCAGGGTTGGGAAACACCATATATTTT.

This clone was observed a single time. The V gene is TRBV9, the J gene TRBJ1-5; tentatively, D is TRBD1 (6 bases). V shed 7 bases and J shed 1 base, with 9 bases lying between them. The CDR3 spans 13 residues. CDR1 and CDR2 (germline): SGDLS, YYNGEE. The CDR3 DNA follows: TGTGCCAGCGGGGGCGGCAGCAATCAGCCCCAGCATTTT. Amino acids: CASGGGSNQPQHF.

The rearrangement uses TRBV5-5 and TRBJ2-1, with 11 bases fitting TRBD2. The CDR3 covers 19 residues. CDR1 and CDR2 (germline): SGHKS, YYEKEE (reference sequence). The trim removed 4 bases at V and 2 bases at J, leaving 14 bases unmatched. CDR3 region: CASSQTSGGHKRAYNEQFF. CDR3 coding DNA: TGTGCCAGCAGCCAAACTAGCGGGGGTCATAAGAGGGCCTACAATGAGCAGTTCTTC. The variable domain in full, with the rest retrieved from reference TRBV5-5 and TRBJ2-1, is DAGVTQSPTHLIKTRGQQVTLRCSPISGHKSVSWYQQVLGQGPQFIFQYYEKEERGRGNFPDRFSARQFPNYSSELNVNALLLGDSALYLCASSQTSGGHKRAYNEQFFGPGTRLTVL.

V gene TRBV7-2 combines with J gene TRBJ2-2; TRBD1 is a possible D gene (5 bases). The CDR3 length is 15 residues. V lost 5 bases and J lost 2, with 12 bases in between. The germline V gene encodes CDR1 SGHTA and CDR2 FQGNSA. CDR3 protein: CASSNRDRNTGELFF. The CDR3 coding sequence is TGTGCCAGCAGCAATCGAGACAGAAACACCGGGGAGCTGTTTTTT.

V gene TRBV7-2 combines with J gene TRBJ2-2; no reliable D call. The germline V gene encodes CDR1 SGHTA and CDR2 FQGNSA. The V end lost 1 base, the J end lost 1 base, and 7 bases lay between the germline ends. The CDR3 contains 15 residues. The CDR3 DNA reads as TGTGCCAGCAGCTTAGTTAGAGGGAACACCGGGGAGCTGTTTTTT. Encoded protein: CASSLVRGNTGELFF.

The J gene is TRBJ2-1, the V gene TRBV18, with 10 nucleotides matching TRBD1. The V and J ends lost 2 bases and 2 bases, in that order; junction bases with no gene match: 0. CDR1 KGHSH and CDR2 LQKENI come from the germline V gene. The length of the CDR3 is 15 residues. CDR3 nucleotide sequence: TGTGCCAGCTCACCAGGACAGGGGGCCTACAATGAGCAGTTCTTC. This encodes CASSPGQGAYNEQFF.

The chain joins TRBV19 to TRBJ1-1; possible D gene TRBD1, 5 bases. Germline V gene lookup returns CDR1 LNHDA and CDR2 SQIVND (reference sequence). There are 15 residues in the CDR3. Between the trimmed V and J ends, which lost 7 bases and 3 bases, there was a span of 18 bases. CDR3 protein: CASTLLSPGDTEAFF. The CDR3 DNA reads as TGTGCCAGTACCCTCCTGAGTCCGGGGGACACTGAAGCTTTCTTT.

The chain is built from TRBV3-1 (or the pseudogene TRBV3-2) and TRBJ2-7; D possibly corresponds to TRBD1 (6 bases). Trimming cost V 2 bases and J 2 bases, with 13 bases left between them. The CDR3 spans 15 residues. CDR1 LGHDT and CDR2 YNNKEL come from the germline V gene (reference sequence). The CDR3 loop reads CASSQTGPRPYEQYF. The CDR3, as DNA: TGTGCCAGCAGCCAAACAGGGCCGCGTCCCTACGAGCAGTACTTC.

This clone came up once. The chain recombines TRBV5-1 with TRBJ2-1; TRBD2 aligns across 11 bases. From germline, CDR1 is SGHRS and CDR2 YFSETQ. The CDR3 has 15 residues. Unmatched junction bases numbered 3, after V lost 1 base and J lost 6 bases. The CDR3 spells CASSLSSGGFNEQFF. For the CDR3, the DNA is TGCGCCAGCAGCTTGTCTAGCGGGGGGTTCAATGAGCAGTTCTTC.

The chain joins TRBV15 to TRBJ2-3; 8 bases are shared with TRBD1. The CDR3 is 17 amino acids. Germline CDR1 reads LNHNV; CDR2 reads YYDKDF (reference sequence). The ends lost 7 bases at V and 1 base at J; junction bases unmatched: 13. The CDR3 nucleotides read TGTGCCACCACAGGGGGCCATATAGGACTTGGCACAGATACGCAGTATTTT. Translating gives CATTGGHIGLGTDTQYF.

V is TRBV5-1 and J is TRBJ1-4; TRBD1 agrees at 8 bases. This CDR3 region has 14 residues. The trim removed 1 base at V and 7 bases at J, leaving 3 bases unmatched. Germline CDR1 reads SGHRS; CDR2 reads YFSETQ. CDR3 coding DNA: TGCGCCAGCAGCTTGACAGGGGGTATTGAAAAACTGTTTTTT. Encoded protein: CASSLTGGIEKLFF.